A selection of T cell receptor beta chains follows, all from one sample in a study of CD8 T cells in Susac syndrome. TCRdb reprocessed the immunoSEQ multiplex PCR reads via MiXCR and lists one record per CDR3 protein. This sample has more than 150,000 distinct CDR3 sequences; nearly 97% occur once, and the top ten carry roughly 0.16%. The specimen sequenced was CD8+ T cells from PBMCs. The receptors come from a human donor with multiple sclerosis. The CDR3 runs from the conserved cysteine through the conserved F or W. Each record gives: V gene, CDR3 length, clone size, D gene, J gene, CDR3 protein, CDR3 DNA. The D gene is left open where the match is weak. Clone size is stated in some rows and not others, as once, few, many or a class when expanded.

TRBV29-1	15	.	TRBD1	TRBJ2-7	CSVNLRDSESYEQYF	TGCAGCGTGAACTTAAGGGACAGCGAGTCCTACGAGCAGTACTTC
TRBV15	13	.	.	TRBJ2-7	CATSRGVGGEQYF	TGTGCCACCAGCAGGGGTGTAGGGGGCGAGCAGTACTTC
TRBV2	17	.	.	TRBJ2-3	CASSESWPGTSTDTQYF	TGTGCCAGCAGTGAATCCTGGCCCGGGACAAGCACAGATACGCAGTATTTT
TRBV29-1	17	.	.	TRBJ2-6	CSGLVFGLGAGANVLTF	TGCAGCGGCCTTGTTTTCGGGCTGGGGGCTGGGGCCAACGTCCTGACTTTC
TRBV5-4	11	once	.	TRBJ2-1	CAGSRGNEQFF	TGTGCCGGATCTAGGGGAAATGAGCAGTTCTTC
TRBV6-6	14	.	TRBD1	TRBJ1-2	CASSSDRGGDGYTF	TGTGCCAGCAGTTCGGACAGGGGAGGGGATGGCTACACCTTC
TRBV7-9	15	.	.	TRBJ2-6	CASSFEEFGANVLTF	TGTGCCAGCAGCTTTGAGGAATTTGGGGCCAACGTCCTGACTTTC
TRBV2	16	.	TRBD1	TRBJ1-5	CASSQGGGGDYQPQHF	TGTGCCAGCAGTCAAGGGGGAGGGGGCGATTATCAGCCCCAGCATTTT
TRBV29-1	13	.	.	TRBJ2-7	CSVEEGSTYEQYF	TGCAGCGTTGAGGAAGGAAGCACCTACGAGCAGTACTTC
TRBV12-3/TRBV12-4	16	.	TRBD1	TRBJ1-2	CASSPGTGALNYGYTF	TGTGCCAGCAGTCCTGGGACAGGGGCTTTGAACTATGGCTACACCTTC
TRBV3-1	14	.	.	TRBJ1-5	CASSQDGLGQPQHF	TGTGCCAGCAGCCAAGACGGCTTAGGTCAGCCCCAGCATTTT
TRBV11-2	18	.	.	TRBJ2-1	CASSPTPGASYSYNEQFF	TGTGCCAGCAGCCCGACCCCGGGGGCCTCTTACTCCTACAATGAGCAGTTCTTC
TRBV14	16	.	.	TRBJ2-3	CASSQKLLGLGDTQYF	TGTGCCAGCAGCCAAAAATTACTAGGATTAGGAGATACGCAGTATTTT
TRBV15	15	.	TRBD1	TRBJ1-1	CATSRGYTGGTEAFF	TGTGCCACCAGCAGAGGCTACACAGGGGGCACTGAAGCTTTCTTT
TRBV27	14	.	.	TRBJ2-5	CASSSAGEWGTQYF	TGTGCCAGCAGTTCTGCAGGGGAATGGGGGACCCAGTACTTC
TRBV4-1	14	.	.	TRBJ1-1	CASSQGDTNTEAFF	TGCGCCAGCAGCCAAGGGGACACGAACACTGAAGCTTTCTTT
TRBV20-1	13	once	.	TRBJ1-5	CSASAYSDQPQHF	TGCAGTGCTTCGGCTTACTCCGATCAGCCCCAGCATTTT
TRBV11-2	13	.	.	TRBJ2-5	CASRSGLQETQYF	TGTGCCAGCAGATCGGGGCTCCAAGAGACCCAGTACTTC